The clone carrying this TCR beta chain was seen many times. Its antigen is unidentified. This sample is drawn from a study of early T cells in non-severe SARS-CoV-2 infection. Overall study context: From unsorted whole blood, bulk RNA was sequenced, and the chains remained unpaired. Notes on the study in general: Matching results from VDJdb favored anti-spike CD8 responses, leaving private and CD4 specificities undetected.

Deletions cut 7 bases from V and 5 bases from J, with 12 bases between. This CDR3 contains 14 residues. The germline gives CDR1 LNHDA, CDR2 SQIVND (reference sequence). Tagging with unique molecular identifiers was applied to individual cDNA molecules. TCRdb redid the calling of the 5' RACE reads with MiXCR, one entry per CDR3 protein. The sample contains about 69,000 distinct CDR3 sequences, around a tenth of which appear only once. The sequenced material came from whole blood. The receptor's source is an adult who was a healthcare worker with PCR-confirmed SARS-CoV-2 infection or an uninfected control (not recorded which). The J gene is TRBJ1-6, the V gene TRBV19; no reliable D call. Here the CDR3 reads CASTTRSNNSPLHF. The CDR3 nucleotides are TGTGCCAGTACGACGAGGTCGAATAATTCACCCCTCCACTTT. The whole variable domain, remainder taken from reference TRBV19 and TRBJ1-6, is DGGITQSPKYLFRKEGQNVTLSCEQNLNHDAMYWYRQDPGQGLRLIYYSQIVNDFQKGDIAEGYSVSREKKESFPLTVTSAQKNPTAFYLCASTTRSNNSPLHFGNGTRLTVT.